This T cell receptor (beta chain) was identified in a study of siplizumab effects on memory and regulatory T cells. Generated by immunoSEQ multiplex PCR, the TCRdb table keeps only in-frame clones and is missing some. The sample yields over 85,000 clones, more than 85% seen once. V gave up 1 base and J gave up 2 bases, with 20 bases separating them. This CDR3 has 18 amino acids. Germline-derived CDR1 and CDR2 are SGHAT and FQNNGV. The chain has TRBV11-2 and TRBJ1-1, with D hard to call. The source is a human donor in good health. Specimen: CD8+ T cells sorted from blood. The CDR3 here is CASSLGAPPRWPNTEAFF. In nucleotides, the CDR3 is TGTGCCAGCAGCTTAGGGGCCCCCCCACGATGGCCCAACACTGAAGCTTTCTTT.